The clone carrying this T cell receptor (beta chain) showed up just a few times. Replicate PCRs run on sorted subsets employed approximately 0.2 ug DNA, roughly 30,000 T cell genomes. Clones were sequenced by immunoSEQ multiplex PCR, and TCRdb holds only the in-frame ones, with some missing. The data hold hundreds of thousands of clones, with about 78% observed a single time. Germline CDR1 SGHNT, CDR2 YYREEE (reference sequence). The ends were cut back, 0 bases at V and 8 bases at J, with 11 bases in the middle. The CDR3 totals 13 residues. The study drew all its donors from Caucasian adults living in Nashville, Tennessee. This sample was taken from a study of shared clonotypes between healthy human individuals.

The sequencing input was memory CD4+ T cells sorted from blood. The subset: CD45RA-negative fraction. The genes are TRBV5-4 and TRBJ1-2; weak D call: TRBD1 (5 bases). The origin of this receptor is a woman aged 25 to 45 in good health. CDR3 amino acids: CASSLEADNGYTF. The CDR3 DNA reads TGTGCCAGCAGCTTGGAGGCGGACAACGGCTACACCTTC.